Presented here are 20 T cell receptor beta chains from one specimen sequenced in a study of T cell responses to AZD1222 COVID-19 vaccine. Assay: immunoSEQ multiplex PCR; the TCRdb copy retains only in-frame clones and omits some. The sample has approximately 150,000 clones; roughly nine tenths are singletons. Sequencing was performed on peripheral blood, taken on day 0 of AZD1222 vaccination. The origin of the receptors is an adult in good health.

The chain uses TRBV6-5 and TRBJ1-1; D unresolved. The CDR3 covers 15 residues. In germline, CDR1 is MNHEY, CDR2 SVGAGI. Trimming pared 5 bases from V and 0 bases from J, leaving 13 bases between. The CDR3 spells CASSPGSRVNTEAFF. CDR3 bases: TGTGCCAGCAGTCCGGGGTCCCGCGTGAACACTGAAGCTTTCTTT.

This chain links TRBV5-1 with TRBJ1-1, with TRBD1 identical over 10 bases. Germline lookup yields CDR1 SGHRS and CDR2 YFSETQ. V lost 4 bases to trimming and J lost 2 bases; unmatched junction nucleotides: 11. There are 17 residues in the CDR3. The CDR3 DNA reads as TGCGCCAGCAGCGCCCGACAGGGGGCGCCGGACAACACTGAAGCTTTCTTT. Its translation: CASSARQGAPDNTEAFF. Based on the CDR3 plus reference TRBV5-1 and TRBJ1-1, the full variable domain is KAGVTQTPRYLIKTRGQQVTLSCSPISGHRSVSWYQQTPGQGLQFLFEYFSETQRNKGNFPGRFSGRQFSNSRSEMNVSTLELGDSALYLCASSARQGAPDNTEAFFGQGTRLTVV.

This chain uses TRBV27 with TRBJ2-3; 9 nucleotides match TRBD1. V was pared by 8 bases and J by 3 bases, with 12 bases of the junction left unmatched. The CDR3 consists of 16 residues. Germline assignment: CDR1 MNHEY and CDR2 SMNVEV (reference sequence). In DNA form, the CDR3 reads TGTGCCAGCCGGAATGGACCGGACAGGGGAACAGATACGCAGTATTTT. It translates to CASRNGPDRGTDTQYF.

A single count supports this clone. The gene calls are TRBV19 and TRBJ2-6; tentatively, D is TRBD2 (6 bases). Trimming stripped 10 bases from V and 1 base from J, with 20 bases between. Germline V lookup: CDR1 LNHDA, CDR2 SQIVND (reference sequence). The CDR3 is made up of 17 amino acids. The CDR3 DNA reads as TGTGCCACCGAGGGGACTCTTGGCTTATCTGGGGCCAACGTCCTGACTTTC. Its translation: CATEGTLGLSGANVLTF.

The gene calls are TRBV5-6 and TRBJ1-4, with D perhaps TRBD1 (6 bases). CDR3 size: 14 residues. Trimming took 2 bases from V and 5 from J, leaving 10 bases between them. Germline V gives CDR1 SGHDT, CDR2 YYEEEE. The CDR3 region has the DNA TGTGCCAGCAGCTTCGGGGGGCTGAATGAAAAACTGTTTTTT. Residues: CASSFGGLNEKLFF.

J is TRBJ1-2 and V is TRBV5-1; a weak D match, TRBD1 (5 bases). The CDR3 is 16 amino acids. The germline gives CDR1 SGHRS, CDR2 YFSETQ. The V end was cut by 4 bases, the J end by 8 bases, with 24 bases between. The CDR3 spells CASSTTGLPSEGGYTF. DNA for the CDR3: TGCGCCAGCAGCACCACGGGACTCCCCTCTGAAGGCGGCTACACCTTC.

The chain combines TRBV9 with TRBJ2-6; possibly TRBD1 for D (5 bases). Germline values: CDR1 SGDLS, CDR2 YYNGEE. The CDR3 totals 17 residues. The V and J ends lost 1 base and 4 bases respectively, with 15 bases between them. The CDR3 loop reads CASSVLQGYPGANVLTF. The CDR3 nucleotides read TGTGCCAGCAGCGTACTGCAGGGATATCCGGGGGCCAACGTCCTGACTTTC.

This clone was found many times. The CDR3 DNA reads as TGTGCCAGCAGGGACTACCAAAGCTCCTACGAGCAGTACGTC. Translated: CASRDYQSSYEQYV. The V call is TRBV6-5, the J call TRBJ2-7, with D possibly matching TRBD2 (6 bases). Germline values: CDR1 MNHEY, CDR2 SVGAGI. The V and J ends lost 6 bases and 0 bases respectively, with 12 bases between them. The CDR3 extends over 14 amino acids.

The J gene is TRBJ2-3, the V gene TRBV18; TRBD2 aligns across 11 bases. The CDR3 has 19 amino acids. V gave up 3 bases and J gave up 3 bases; unmatched junction bases: 14. Germline CDR1 KGHSH, CDR2 LQKENI. CDR3 coding DNA: TGTGCCAGCTCACCCCCCGGGGGAAAACTAGCGGGAGATACAGATACGCAGTATTTT. Encoded protein: CASSPPGGKLAGDTDTQYF.

The rearrangement joins TRBV5-4 to TRBJ2-1; 7 nucleotides line up with TRBD1. V trimming: 4 bases; J trimming: 7 bases; junction bases outside the gene matches: 14. The CDR3 consists of 16 residues. Germline V gene data show CDR1 as SGHNT and CDR2 as YYREEE (reference sequence). In nucleotides, the CDR3 is TGTGCCAGCAGCCTCAGGGGGTGGGGCAAGGGAAATGAGCAGTTCTTC. Translation: CASSLRGWGKGNEQFF.

This clone has a single count. The J gene is TRBJ2-5, the V gene TRBV29-1; D call uncertain. Trimming took 6 bases from V and 2 from J, leaving 4 bases between them. The CDR3 is made up of 10 amino acids. The germline V gene has CDR1 SQVTM and CDR2 ANQGSEA. The CDR3 sequence is CSVGQETQYF. The DNA of the CDR3 is TGCAGCGTCGGTCAAGAGACCCAGTACTTC.

The chain couples TRBV29-1 to TRBJ2-1; 14 bases line up with TRBD2. Germline trimming cut 6 bases from V and 12 bases from J; bases unmatched to any gene: 13. Germline values: CDR1 SQVTM, CDR2 ANQGSEA. The CDR3 sequence is 15 residues long. The CDR3 nucleotides read TGCAGCGTCGATTCGGGACTAGCGGGAGAGGTGGGGCAGTTCTTC. This encodes CSVDSGLAGEVGQFF.

The chain uses TRBV21-1 and TRBJ1-2. TRBV21-1 is recorded as a pseudogene. This CDR3 is built from 15 residues. The CDR3 spells CASSFTSGANYGYTF. As DNA, the CDR3 is TGTGCCAGCAGCTTTACGTCGGGAGCTAACTATGGCTACACCTTC.

The chain combines TRBV6-2 or TRBV6-3 with TRBJ2-1, with TRBD2 matching 7 bases. The length of the CDR3 is 13 residues. The J segment lost 8 bases and the V segment lost 2 bases, leaving 3 bases of the junction unmatched. CDR1 MNHEY and CDR2 SVGEGT come from the germline V gene. The CDR3 DNA is TGTGCCAGCAGTTACCTGGGGAGGGATGAGCAGTTCTTC. Its protein product is CASSYLGRDEQFF.

This chain uses TRBV5-1 with TRBJ1-1, with D tentatively TRBD1 (6 bases). Trimming cost V 1 base and J 1 base, with 8 bases left between them. The CDR3 spans 14 residues. Per the germline V gene, CDR1 is SGHRS and CDR2 is YFSETQ. CDR3 amino acids: CASSLSRGNTEAFF. In DNA form, the CDR3 reads TGCGCCAGCAGCTTGTCCAGGGGGAACACTGAAGCTTTCTTT.

V gene TRBV19 combines with J gene TRBJ2-4, with a possible D match to TRBD2 (6 bases). Trimming took off 5 bases at V and 9 bases at J, with 14 bases between the two ends. The CDR3 consists of 13 residues. Germline CDR1 and CDR2: LNHDA and SQIVND (reference sequence). The CDR3 DNA reads as TGTGCCAGTAGTGAGGTCCTGGGAGGCATTCAGTACTTC. Its translation: CASSEVLGGIQYF. The complete variable domain, with remaining parts taken from reference TRBV19 and TRBJ2-4, reads DGGITQSPKYLFRKEGQNVTLSCEQNLNHDAMYWYRQDPGQGLRLIYYSQIVNDFQKGDIAEGYSVSREKKESFPLTVTSAQKNPTAFYLCASSEVLGGIQYFGAGTRLSVL.

The rearrangement links TRBV15 to TRBJ2-2; 8 bases align to TRBD1. Germline CDR1 and CDR2: LNHNV and YYDKDF (reference sequence). J gave up 5 bases and V 0 bases, and 8 bases lay outside the gene matches. This CDR3 is 17 amino acids long. The chain's CDR3 is CATSREPQGAGTGELFF. The CDR3, as DNA: TGTGCCACCAGCAGAGAACCTCAGGGGGCCGGAACCGGGGAGCTGTTTTTT.

CDR3 bases: TGCGCCAGCAGCCCGGGGGTATCAGGGCGCACAGATACGCAGTATTTT. This codes for CASSPGVSGRTDTQYF. The chain carries TRBV5-1 and TRBJ2-3, with a tentative D call TRBD2 (6 bases). CDR1 and CDR2 (germline): SGHRS, YFSETQ. V was clipped by 4 bases and J by 1 base, with 16 bases between them. The CDR3 covers 16 residues.

V and J are TRBV29-1 and TRBJ2-3, with unresolved D. Germline V gene data show CDR1 as SQVTM and CDR2 as ANQGSEA. CDR3 length: 14 residues. Trimming removed 1 base from V and 4 bases from J, with 12 bases in between. The CDR3 DNA follows: TGCAGCGTTGAAGGGGCTAAGATCGCAGATACGCAGTATTTT. This sequence encodes CSVEGAKIADTQYF.

The V and J genes are TRBV6-5 and TRBJ2-7, with D perhaps TRBD1 (5 bases). This CDR3 has 15 residues. CDR1 is MNHEY, CDR2 SVGAGI, per germline. The V gene lost 7 bases and the J gene lost 2 bases, with 18 bases spanning the gap. The CDR3, as DNA: TGTGCCAGCAAGCCCGCGAAGGGGCAGGCCTACGAGCAGTACTTC. Translated, it gives CASKPAKGQAYEQYF.